This TCR beta chain came from a study of T cell repertoires in cytomegalovirus infection. Study context: CMV epitopes, recently identified HLA-C-restricted and well-studied HLA-B-restricted, were used.

This clonotype showed up just a few times. Its antigen is as yet unknown. Regarding the study as a whole: Summed frequency of shared TCR beta families picked out CMV carriers who also had the relevant HLA. The ex vivo response was dominated by HLA-C-restricted CMV-specific TCR beta clonotypes.

TCRdb re-called the reads through MiXCR, storing one row per CDR3 protein. Here the sample spans roughly 90,000 distinct CDR3 sequences, 25% to 30% being singletons. Germline CDR1 reads MNHEY; CDR2 reads SVGAGI. The V segment lost 4 bases and the J segment 8 bases; nucleotides outside the gene matches: 10. The CDR3 loop spans 15 amino acids. The sequence was obtained from a human donor in good health (CMV status not recorded). Some clones in this sample may be carry-over from other donors' samples. The specimen was CD8+ T cells from cultured PBMCs, collected from culture after CMV antigen stimulation. This chain connects TRBV6-5 to TRBJ2-1, with 8 bases fitting TRBD1. The CDR3 is CASSSGQGNYDEQFF. In nucleotides, the CDR3 is TGTGCCAGCAGTTCAGGACAGGGAAATTATGATGAGCAGTTCTTC.